This T cell receptor beta chain was identified in a study of cytomegalovirus exposure and HLA in healthy donors. In the study overall: Membership in the Caucasian-associated ancestry cluster was found for around four fifths of nearly 400 genotyped donors. Study-wide results and limits: A previous analysis found most TCR beta V segments productive roughly 87% or roughly 30% of the time. For TCR beta chains, V- and J-gene trimming was later linked to a missense DCLRE1C variant. Relative to equally common others, HLA-associated TCR beta chains showed greater clonal expansion in a later analysis.

This PCR relied on a set of 60 Vbeta primers and 13 Jbeta primers. This table comes from immunoSEQ multiplex PCR, and its TCRdb copy is limited to in-frame clones, with some not included. The sample has 150,000 to 200,000 clones, 60% to 85% seen once. As to this clone: The antigen remains undetermined.

The clonotype originates from a man between 18 and 29 years old in good health and CMV-seronegative. What was sequenced was PBMCs.

Written as DNA, the CDR3 is TGTGCCTGGAGTAACAGGGATTACCAGCCCCAGCATTTT. Its translation: CAWSNRDYQPQHF. The V and J genes are TRBV30 and TRBJ1-5; D perhaps matches TRBD1 (6 bases). The germline V gene has CDR1 GTSNPN and CDR2 SVGIG (reference sequence). This CDR3 is 13 amino acids long. Trimming shortened V by 2 bases and J by 7 bases, and 12 bases separated the two germline ends.